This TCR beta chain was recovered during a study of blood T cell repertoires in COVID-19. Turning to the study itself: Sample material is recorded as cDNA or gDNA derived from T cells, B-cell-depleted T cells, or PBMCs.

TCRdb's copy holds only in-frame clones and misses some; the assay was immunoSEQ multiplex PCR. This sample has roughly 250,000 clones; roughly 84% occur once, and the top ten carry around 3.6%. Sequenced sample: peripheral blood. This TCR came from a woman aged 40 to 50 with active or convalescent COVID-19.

In DNA form, the CDR3 reads TGTGCCAGCAGCTTGGGGCGGGACAGGGGTGAAAAACTGTTTTTT. It yields the protein CASSLGRDRGEKLFF. The chain is built from TRBV5-4 and TRBJ1-4, with 10 bases that match TRBD1. Trimming removed 0 bases from V and 7 bases from J; junction bases left unmatched: 3. This CDR3 is 15 amino acids long. The germline V gene encodes CDR1 SGHNT and CDR2 YYREEE (reference sequence).